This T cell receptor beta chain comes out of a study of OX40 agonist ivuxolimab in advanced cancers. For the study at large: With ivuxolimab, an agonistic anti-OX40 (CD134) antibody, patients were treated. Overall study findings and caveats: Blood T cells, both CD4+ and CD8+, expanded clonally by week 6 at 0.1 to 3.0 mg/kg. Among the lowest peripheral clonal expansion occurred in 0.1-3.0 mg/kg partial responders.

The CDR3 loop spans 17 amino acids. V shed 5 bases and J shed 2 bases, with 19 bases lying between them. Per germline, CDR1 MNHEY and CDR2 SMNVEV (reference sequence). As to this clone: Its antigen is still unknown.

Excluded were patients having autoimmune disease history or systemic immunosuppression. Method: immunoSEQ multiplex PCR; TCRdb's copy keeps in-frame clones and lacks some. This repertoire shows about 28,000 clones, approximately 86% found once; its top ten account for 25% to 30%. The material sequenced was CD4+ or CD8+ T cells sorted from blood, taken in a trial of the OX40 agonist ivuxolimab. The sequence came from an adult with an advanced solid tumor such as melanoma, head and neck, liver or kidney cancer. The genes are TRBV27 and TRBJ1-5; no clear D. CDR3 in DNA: TGTGCCAGCAGTCCGCCCGACCTAGTCGCGGGCAATCAGCCCCAGCATTTT. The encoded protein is CASSPPDLVAGNQPQHF.